The sequence of this TCR beta chain was determined in a study of CD8 T cells in ankylosing spondylitis. This clonotype was observed once. The V and J ends lost 1 base and 5 bases respectively, with 8 bases between them. CDR1 is LGHDT and CDR2 is YNNKEL in the germline V gene (reference sequence). The CDR3 runs to 14 residues. TCR beta libraries were made by quantitative 5'-RACE with molecular barcodes. TCRdb ran MiXCR on the 5' RACE reads and lists one entry per CDR3 protein. The sample has roughly 130,000 distinct CDR3 sequences; approximately 8.4% are singletons. The sequencing sample was made of synovial fluid, either unsorted or a sorted T cell fraction (not recorded which). This chain uses TRBV3-1 with TRBJ1-4; D gene unclear. The origin of this receptor is a male donor with ankylosing spondylitis. The CDR3 sequence: CASSQGSWNEKLFF. Written as DNA, the CDR3 is TGTGCCAGCAGCCAAGGGTCCTGGAATGAAAAACTGTTTTTT.